Detailed here is one TCR beta chain. The data stem from a study of blood T cell repertoires in COVID-19. Study at large: Spain, Italy and the United States supplied samples that represented acute and convalescent COVID-19. From T cells, B-cell-depleted T cells, or PBMCs came the material, which was cDNA or gDNA.

V trimming: 0 bases; J trimming: 8 bases; junction bases outside the gene matches: 12. The germline V gene encodes CDR1 SGDLS and CDR2 YYNGEE. This CDR3 comprises 18 residues. Per the original methods: Counts of nucleated cells, estimated from reference gene primer amplification, were obtained. Profiling relied on immunoSEQ multiplex PCR, and the TCRdb table lists in-frame clones only, not all of them. V and J calls plus clone size are reproduced from that table; the DNA served to infer D and trimming. Here the sample spans about 220,000 clones, around 82% being singletons. J is TRBJ1-6 and V is TRBV9, with 9 bases that match TRBD1. The source of this sequence is an elderly woman with acute or convalescent COVID-19. The sequenced sample was peripheral blood. This CDR3 reads CASSVAPTRRTGDSPLHF. For the CDR3, the DNA is TGTGCCAGCAGCGTAGCCCCCACCAGGAGGACAGGGGATTCACCCCTCCACTTT.